One and the same sample provided the 27 T cell receptor beta chains below, sequenced in a study of metastatic and nonmetastatic thyroid tumors. There were no patients who had received any treatment before thyroid surgery. TCRdb redid the clone calls on the PCR reads using MiXCR. This sample has 75,000 to 100,000 clones, with about 12% found just once. Input material: blood. These receptor sequences come from a female donor with papillary thyroid cancer or a benign thyroid nodule (not recorded which). Some clones in this sample may be carry-over from other donors' samples.

As to this clone: The junction departs from the called germline gene at one end, perhaps through a read error. The chain carries TRBV7-2 and TRBJ1-2, with D perhaps TRBD1 (6 bases). There are 13 residues in the CDR3. CDR1 and CDR2 from the germline V gene are SGHTA and FQGNSA. CDR3: CASRPDRLGGYTF. The CDR3 DNA reads as TGTGCCAGCAGACCCGACAGGCTGGGTGGCTACACATTC.

This clone has a count of ten or more. In DNA form, the CDR3 reads TGTGCCAGCAGCCATAGCGGGGGAGGTCCAGATACGCAGTATTTT. Its translation: CASSHSGGGPDTQYF. This sequence joins TRBV6-2 or TRBV6-3 and TRBJ2-3; 9 bases map to TRBD2. The CDR3 sequence is 15 residues long. The germline gives CDR1 MNHEY, CDR2 SVGEGT. V shed 6 bases and J 4 bases; nucleotides not matched to a gene: 8.

This clone was detected many times. The rearrangement links TRBV3-1 to TRBJ1-3; D is perhaps TRBD1 (5 bases). CDR1 LGHDT and CDR2 YNNKEL come from the germline V gene (reference sequence). The ends were cut back, 3 bases at V and 1 base at J, with 10 bases in the middle. The length of the CDR3 is 15 residues. CDR3 region: CASSQAGRSGNTIYF. The CDR3 DNA follows: TGTGCCAGCAGCCAGGCAGGGAGGTCTGGAAACACCATATATTTT.

The gene calls are TRBV2 and TRBJ2-7; 7 bases are a match to TRBD2. This CDR3 comprises 18 residues. The J segment lost 4 bases and the V segment lost 3 bases, leaving 18 bases of the junction unmatched. Germline V lookup: CDR1 SNHLY, CDR2 FYNNEI. This chain's CDR3 is CASSDGEPRLADEYEQYF. Written as DNA, the CDR3 is TGTGCCAGCAGTGATGGGGAACCAAGACTAGCAGATGAATACGAGCAGTACTTC.

This clone was seen ten or more times. The V gene is TRBV5-8, the J gene TRBJ1-1, with D unresolved. Trimming cost V 4 bases and J 0 bases, with 7 bases left between them. The CDR3 length is 13 residues. The germline gives CDR1 SGHTS, CDR2 YDEGEE. The CDR3 bases are TGTGCCAGCAGCCCCGTACTGAACACTGAAGCTTTCTTT. Translating gives CASSPVLNTEAFF.

Many counts were recorded for this clone. The chain combines TRBV28 with TRBJ2-3; D is ambiguous. Germline V gene lookup returns CDR1 MDHEN and CDR2 SYDVKM. CDR3 length: 14 residues. Trimming took 6 bases from V and 1 from J, leaving 11 bases between them. The CDR3 coding sequence is TGTGCCAGCAGGGCGACTGGAGGCACAGATACGCAGTATTTT. It codes for CASRATGGTDTQYF.

This clone was seen at least ten times. A much bigger clone sits one base away, suggesting this may be a read error. A read error is likely, as this CDR3 ends without the conserved phenylalanine or tryptophan. The genes are TRBV2 and TRBJ1-6, with D maybe TRBD1 (5 bases). The V end lost 6 bases, the J end lost 5 bases, and 11 bases lay between the germline ends. The CDR3 loop spans 14 amino acids. Germline loops: CDR1 SNHLY, CDR2 FYNNEI. The DNA of the CDR3 is TGTGCCAGCAGGCCGACAGTAGATAATTCACCCCTCCACTCT. This sequence encodes CASRPTVDNSPLHS.

Ten or more counts support this clone. The V and J genes are TRBV28 and TRBJ2-2; D not resolved. V dropped 2 bases and J dropped 4 bases, with 8 bases sitting between them. Germline lookup yields CDR1 MDHEN and CDR2 SYDVKM. This CDR3 is built from 14 residues. In nucleotides, the CDR3 is TGTGCCAGCAGTTTAGCAGACATCACCGGGGAGCTGTTTTTT. This gives the protein CASSLADITGELFF.

This clone was observed a handful of times. This may be a read error: a much more frequent sequence differs by one nucleotide. Within the sample, other DNA sequences also encode this same CDR3. The rearrangement joins TRBV5-1 to TRBJ1-6, with 7 bases fitting TRBD1. This CDR3 is built from 14 residues. Germline V gene data show CDR1 as SGHRS and CDR2 as YFSETQ. After removal of 4 bases from V and 7 bases from J, the junction contained 5 bases not matched to a gene. Written as DNA, the CDR3 is TGCGCCAGCAGCCCTGGGACAGTCAATTCACCCCTCCACTTT. Translated, it gives CASSPGTVNSPLHF.

The J gene is TRBJ1-1, the V gene TRBV4-2, with no clear D. The CDR3 loop spans 14 amino acids. Trimming took off 2 bases at V and 2 bases at J, with 9 bases between the two ends. The germline V gene has CDR1 LGHNA and CDR2 YNFKEQ. This CDR3 reads CASSQLKTNTEAFF. The CDR3 DNA reads as TGTGCCAGCAGCCAACTAAAAACAAACACTGAAGCTTTCTTT.

In its sample, this clone was seen many times. J is TRBJ1-1 and V is TRBV5-1; TRBD1 is a possible D gene (5 bases). Trimming took 0 bases from V and 0 from J, leaving 9 bases between them. Germline V gene data show CDR1 as SGHRS and CDR2 as YFSETQ. This CDR3 has 15 amino acids. The CDR3 spells CASSLEGLMNTEAFF. CDR3 DNA sequence: TGCGCCAGCAGCTTGGAGGGACTGATGAACACTGAAGCTTTCTTT.

This clone was recorded many times. This chain connects TRBV5-1 to TRBJ1-1; 8 bases are a match to TRBD1. Trimming took 3 bases from V and 5 from J; bases not matched to a gene: 3. The CDR3 is 13 residues long. Germline CDR1 and CDR2: SGHRS and YFSETQ. Written as DNA, the CDR3 is TGCGCCAGCAGCTCCCGGACAGGGACTGAAGCTTTCTTT. Protein sequence: CASSSRTGTEAFF. The full variable domain, its missing parts supplied by reference TRBV5-1 and TRBJ1-1, is KAGVTQTPRYLIKTRGQQVTLSCSPISGHRSVSWYQQTPGQGLQFLFEYFSETQRNKGNFPGRFSGRQFSNSRSEMNVSTLELGDSALYLCASSSRTGTEAFFGQGTRLTVV.

This clone came up many times. J is TRBJ1-5 and V is TRBV20-1; D call uncertain. The V end lost 6 bases, the J end lost 0 bases, and 6 bases lay between the germline ends. Germline assignment: CDR1 DFQATT and CDR2 SNEGSKA (reference sequence). The CDR3 contains 12 residues. CDR3 in DNA: TGCAGTGCCACAATTAGCAATCAGCCCCAGCATTTT. Its protein is CSATISNQPQHF.

There are many counts of this clone. The chain links TRBV27 to TRBJ2-7; D is perhaps TRBD2 (5 bases). The CDR3 sequence is 14 residues long. V was clipped by 4 bases and J by 0 bases, with 10 bases between them. Per germline, CDR1 MNHEY and CDR2 SMNVEV (reference sequence). The CDR3 region has the DNA TGTGCCAGCAGTTCCCACGGGGACTCCTACGAGCAGTACTTC. Protein: CASSSHGDSYEQYF.

The table lists this clone with a few counts. The junction departs from the called germline gene at one end, perhaps through a read error. The genes are TRBV25-1 and TRBJ1-1, with D possibly matching TRBD1 (5 bases). From germline, CDR1 is MGHDK and CDR2 SYGVNS. There are 15 residues in the CDR3. CDR3 amino acids: CASSAKGRSNTESFF. CDR3 in DNA: TGTGCCAGCAGTGCTAAGGGACGGAGCAACACTGAATCTTTCTTT.

This clone was observed many times. This chain links TRBV2 with TRBJ1-1, with 7 bases that match TRBD1. Germline assignment: CDR1 SNHLY and CDR2 FYNNEI. Trimming cost V 5 bases and J 4 bases; bases outside gene matches: 4. The CDR3 length is 13 residues. CDR3 in DNA: TGTGCCAGCAGTCGAGACAGGGCCACTGAAGCTTTCTTT. Translation gives CASSRDRATEAFF.

This clone occurred many times. This chain uses TRBV20-1 with TRBJ2-1; 11 positions match TRBD2. The CDR3 spans 14 residues. Per the germline V gene, CDR1 is DFQATT and CDR2 is SNEGSKA (reference sequence). J gave up 3 bases and V 4 bases, and 2 bases lay outside the gene matches. In nucleotides, the CDR3 is TGCAGTGCTAAAACTAGCGGGAGCTACAATGAGCAGTTCTTC. Translated: CSAKTSGSYNEQFF.

This clone showed up many times. The rearrangement links TRBV20-1 to TRBJ2-7; 7 nucleotides agree with TRBD1. The CDR3 totals 17 residues. J lost 3 bases, V lost 0 bases, and 14 bases had no gene match. The germline V gene has CDR1 DFQATT and CDR2 SNEGSKA (reference sequence). The CDR3 loop is CSARDSRSGQYIYEQYF. CDR3 DNA sequence: TGCAGTGCTAGAGATTCGCGCTCGGGACAGTATATCTACGAGCAGTACTTC.

This clone has more than one count but fewer than ten. This rearrangement joins TRBV27 to TRBJ2-5; perhaps TRBD1 as D (7 bases). Trimming stripped 3 bases from V and 7 bases from J, with 18 bases between. Germline loops: CDR1 MNHEY, CDR2 SMNVEV (reference sequence). This CDR3 has 15 residues. The CDR3 bases are TGTGCCAGCAGTTTGTGGAGGGGGCGCTTTGGGACCCAGTACTTC. It codes for CASSLWRGRFGTQYF.

This clone appeared many times. The chain combines TRBV15 with TRBJ2-2; weak D call: TRBD1 (6 bases). The CDR3 loop spans 16 amino acids. Trimming stripped 1 base from V and 7 bases from J, with 16 bases between. Germline V gene data show CDR1 as LNHNV and CDR2 as YYDKDF (reference sequence). CDR3 sequence: CATSRAIGTTFGELFF. The CDR3 nucleotides read TGTGCCACCAGCAGAGCTATTGGGACAACGTTCGGGGAGCTGTTTTTT. The variable domain in full, with the rest retrieved from reference TRBV15 and TRBJ2-2, is DAMVIQNPRYQVTQFGKPVTLSCSQTLNHNVMYWYQQKSSQAPKLLFHYYDKDFNNEADTPDNFQSRRPNTSFCFLDIRSPGLGDTAMYLCATSRAIGTTFGELFFGEGSRLTVL.

At least ten counts were recorded for this clone. The chain carries TRBV5-1 and TRBJ2-5; D gene uncertain. From germline, CDR1 is SGHRS and CDR2 YFSETQ. Trimming took 0 bases from V and 5 from J, leaving 5 bases between them. The CDR3 sequence is 12 residues long. DNA of the CDR3: TGCGCCAGCAGCTTGGGAAAGGAGACCCAGTACTTC. Encoded protein: CASSLGKETQYF.

This clone occurred many times. The chain has TRBV6-1 and TRBJ2-7; the match to TRBD2 covers 10 bases. The CDR3 length is 18 residues. V lost 1 base, J lost 0 bases, and 9 bases stayed unmatched. Germline loops: CDR1 MNHNS, CDR2 SASEGT. This chain's CDR3 is CASSEGTLAGGLSYEQYF. CDR3 nucleotides: TGTGCCAGCAGTGAAGGAACGTTAGCGGGAGGTCTCTCCTACGAGCAGTACTTC.

The sample holds a few counts of this clone. V gene TRBV6-6 combines with J gene TRBJ2-2; D assignment may be TRBD1 or TRBD2 (5 bases each). From germline, CDR1 is MNHNY and CDR2 SVGAGI (reference sequence). The CDR3 is 18 amino acids. The V gene lost 1 base and the J gene lost 5 bases, with 20 bases spanning the gap. CDR3 loop: CASSYWQCTDWGTGELFF. In DNA, the CDR3 is TGTGCCAGCAGTTACTGGCAGTGTACCGATTGGGGGACCGGGGAGCTGTTTTTT.

This clone was counted many times. Different DNA sequences within this sample yield the same CDR3. V usage is TRBV9 and J usage is TRBJ2-3; D call uncertain. Germline-derived CDR1 and CDR2 are SGDLS and YYNGEE. The CDR3 runs 14 residues. The V and J ends lost 0 bases and 0 bases respectively, with 5 bases between them. In nucleotides, the CDR3 is TGTGCCAGCAGCGTAGCGGCTAGCACAGATACGCAGTATTTT. The encoded protein is CASSVAASTDTQYF.

In this sample, this clone turned up many times. The J gene is TRBJ2-7, the V gene TRBV5-1, with D maybe TRBD1 (6 bases). The CDR3 contains 14 residues. CDR1 and CDR2 from the germline V gene are SGHRS and YFSETQ. Trimming left V 1 base short and J 3 bases short, with 11 bases between. CDR3: CASSLQGTYYEQYF. The CDR3 DNA reads as TGCGCCAGCAGCTTGCAGGGGACATACTACGAGCAGTACTTC.

The chain employs TRBV29-1 and TRBJ1-5; D perhaps matches TRBD1 (6 bases). V shed 7 bases and J shed 4 bases, with 11 bases lying between them. The germline CDR1 and CDR2 sequences are SQVTM and ANQGSEA. This CDR3 has 12 residues. CDR3 bases: TGCAGCGGCGGGGACATAAATCAGCCCCAGCATTTT. The encoded protein is CSGGDINQPQHF. The whole variable domain, filled in from reference TRBV29-1 and TRBJ1-5, reads SAVISQKPSRDICQRGTSLTIQCQVDSQVTMMFWYRQQPGQSLTLIATANQGSEATYESGFVIDKFPISRPNLTFSTLTVSNMSPEDSSIYLCSGGDINQPQHFGDGTRLSIL.

This clone was counted at least ten times. It may be a read error: a sequence one base away is much more abundant. This chain uses TRBV4-3 with TRBJ2-5, with a possible D match to TRBD2 (6 bases). CDR1 and CDR2 from the germline V gene are LGHNA and YSLEER. V lost 0 bases, J lost 9 bases, and 14 bases lay in between. The CDR3 covers 14 residues. The CDR3 sequence: CASSQEQWTGAQYF. DNA of the CDR3: TGCGCCAGCAGCCAAGAGCAGTGGACGGGGGCCCAGTACTTC.